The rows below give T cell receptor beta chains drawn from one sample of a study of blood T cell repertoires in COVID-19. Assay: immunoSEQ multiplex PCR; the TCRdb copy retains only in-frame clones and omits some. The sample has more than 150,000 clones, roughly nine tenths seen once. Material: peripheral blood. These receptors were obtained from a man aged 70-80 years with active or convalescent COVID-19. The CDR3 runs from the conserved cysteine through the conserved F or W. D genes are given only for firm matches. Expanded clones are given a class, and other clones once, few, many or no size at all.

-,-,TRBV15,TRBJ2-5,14,CATSRGTLKETQYF,TGTGCCACCAGCAGAGGTACTCTAAAAGAGACCCAGTACTTC
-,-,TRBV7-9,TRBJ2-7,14,CASNSRGQAYEQYF,TGTGCCAGCAACTCCCGGGGACAAGCCTACGAGCAGTACTTC
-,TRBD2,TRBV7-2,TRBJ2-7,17,CASSLGGGSWSTYEQYF,TGTGCCAGCAGCCTCGGGGGAGGGAGTTGGAGTACGTACGAGCAGTACTTC
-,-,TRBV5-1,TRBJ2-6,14,CASSLGGADPVLTF,TGCGCCAGCAGCTTGGGGGGAGCGGACCCCGTCCTGACTTTC
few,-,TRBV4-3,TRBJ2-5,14,CASRDTGAGETQYF,TGCGCCAGCAGGGACACAGGGGCGGGGGAGACCCAGTACTTC
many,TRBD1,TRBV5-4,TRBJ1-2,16,CASSWGGTGLNYGYTF,TGTGCCAGCAGCTGGGGAGGGACAGGTTTAAACTATGGCTACACCTTC
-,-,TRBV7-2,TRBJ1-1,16,CASSLQGLGRLGEAFF,TGTGCCAGCAGCTTGCAGGGATTGGGGCGGTTGGGGGAAGCTTTCTTT
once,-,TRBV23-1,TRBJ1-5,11,CASSSNQPQHF,TGCGCCAGCAGCTCGAATCAGCCCCAGCATTTT
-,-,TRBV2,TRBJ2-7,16,CASSEASGTRIYEQYF,TGTGCCAGCAGTGAAGCGTCCGGGACAAGGATCTACGAGCAGTACTTC
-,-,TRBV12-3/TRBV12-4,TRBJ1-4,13,CASSRDPGDKLFF,TGTGCCAGCAGCCGCGACCCGGGGGATAAACTGTTTTTT
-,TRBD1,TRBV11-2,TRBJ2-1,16,CASSTRTGSSYNEQFF,TGTGCCAGCAGCACCCGGACAGGAAGCTCCTACAATGAGCAGTTCTTC
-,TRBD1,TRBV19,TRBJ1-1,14,CASSPRTGGAEAFF,TGTGCCAGTAGTCCCAGGACAGGGGGGGCTGAAGCTTTCTTT
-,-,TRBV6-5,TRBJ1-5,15,CASSRRQTSNQPQHF,TGTGCCAGCAGCCGGAGGCAGACGAGCAATCAGCCCCAGCATTTT
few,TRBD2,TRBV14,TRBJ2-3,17,CASSQKLAGARADTQYF,TGTGCCAGCAGCCAAAAACTAGCGGGAGCTCGCGCAGATACGCAGTATTTT